These 31 T cell receptor beta chains were sequenced from one sample in a study of blood T cell repertoires in COVID-19. Clones were sequenced by immunoSEQ multiplex PCR, and TCRdb holds only the in-frame ones, with some missing. Of about 140,000 clones listed, over 80% were seen once; the top ten hold less than 9%. The sequenced material came from peripheral blood. Receptors were obtained from a man in his thirties or forties with COVID-19, enrolled during active disease.

This chain's CDR3 is CASSARTGGDEQFF. In DNA form, the CDR3 reads TGTGCCAGCAGCGCCCGGACAGGGGGCGATGAGCAGTTCTTC. The V call is TRBV9, the J call TRBJ2-1; TRBD1 aligns across 11 bases. After removal of 3 bases from V and 8 bases from J, the junction contained 4 bases not matched to a gene. The length of the CDR3 is 14 residues. CDR1 and CDR2 from the germline V gene are SGDLS and YYNGEE.

The V gene is TRBV1, the J gene TRBJ1-5; the DNA was not compared with TRBD1, the D call given in the table. TRBV1 is labeled a pseudogene. The CDR3 length is 16 residues. CDR3 coding DNA: TGCACCAGCAGCCAACGACAGGACACTACCCATCAGCCCCAGCATTTT. Protein product: CTSSQRQDTTHQPQHF.

The chain uses TRBV28 and TRBJ2-3; D is possibly TRBD1 (6 bases). This CDR3 is 13 amino acids long. Trimming took off 10 bases at V and 5 bases at J, with 16 bases between the two ends. Germline V lookup: CDR1 MDHEN, CDR2 SYDVKM. CDR3 DNA sequence: TGTGCCACCTCGAGATCAGGGGAAGATACGCAGTATTTT. It codes for CATSRSGEDTQYF.

The CDR3 nucleotides read TGTGCCTGTCTCAGGGGTGAGGATGAAAAACTGTTTTTT. Residues: CACLRGEDEKLFF. The V gene is TRBV30, the J gene TRBJ1-4, with a tentative D call TRBD1 (6 bases). The length of the CDR3 is 13 residues. With 6 bases removed from V and 6 bases from J, the gap between germline ends came to 14 bases. Germline CDR1 is GTSNPN and CDR2 is SVGIG (reference sequence).

The CDR3 reads CASSASTGWDQPQHF. As DNA, the CDR3 is TGTGCCAGCAGCGCCTCGACCGGGTGGGATCAGCCCCAGCATTTT. The chain uses TRBV9 and TRBJ1-5; no clear D. Deletions cut 3 bases from V and 5 bases from J, with 15 bases between. Germline CDR1 and CDR2: SGDLS and YYNGEE. The CDR3 length is 15 residues. Full variable domain (remainder filled in from reference TRBV9 and TRBJ1-5): DSGVTQTPKHLITATGQRVTLRCSPRSGDLSVYWYQQSLDQGLQFLIQYYNGEERAKGNILERFSAQQFPDLHSELNLSSLELGDSALYFCASSASTGWDQPQHFGDGTRLSIL.

Here the CDR3 reads CASSLQGTYNEQFF. CDR3 coding DNA: TGCGCCAGCAGCTTACAGGGAACCTACAATGAGCAGTTCTTC. This chain connects TRBV5-1 to TRBJ2-1, with a possible D match to TRBD1 (6 bases). Between the trimmed V and J ends, which lost 2 bases and 2 bases, there was a span of 8 bases. Germline V gives CDR1 SGHRS, CDR2 YFSETQ. The CDR3 sequence is 14 residues long.

The rearrangement links TRBV7-2 to TRBJ2-1; 9 positions agree with TRBD2. Trimming took 5 bases from V and 2 from J; bases not matched to a gene: 10. The CDR3 is 17 residues long. In germline, CDR1 is SGHTA, CDR2 FQGNSA. The CDR3 protein is CASSTQAREGPYNEQFF. The CDR3 region has the DNA TGTGCCAGCAGCACCCAGGCGCGGGAGGGCCCCTACAATGAGCAGTTCTTC.

The chain has TRBV7-2 and TRBJ1-2, with D hard to call. V dropped 1 base and J dropped 4 bases, with 10 bases sitting between them. The germline CDR1 and CDR2 sequences are SGHTA and FQGNSA. This CDR3 spans 14 amino acids. CDR3 amino acids: CASSLDPGLYGYTF. In DNA form, the CDR3 reads TGTGCCAGCAGCTTAGACCCAGGCCTCTATGGCTACACCTTC.

The rearrangement uses TRBV11-3 and TRBJ2-1; 8 nucleotides match TRBD1. Germline V gives CDR1 SGHNT, CDR2 YENEEA. J lost 2 bases, V lost 4 bases, and 10 bases had no gene match. CDR3 length: 17 residues. In DNA form, the CDR3 reads TGTGCCAGCAGCTCGACACGGACAGGGAGAGCCTACAATGAGCAGTTCTTC. Protein sequence: CASSSTRTGRAYNEQFF.

V is TRBV18 and J is TRBJ2-2; the D gene is possibly TRBD1 (5 bases). In germline, CDR1 is KGHSH, CDR2 LQKENI. The CDR3 consists of 14 residues. Trimming left V 3 bases short and J 4 bases short, with 9 bases between. The CDR3 spells CASSPTESTGELFF. CDR3 DNA sequence: TGTGCCAGCTCACCGACAGAGAGCACCGGGGAGCTGTTTTTT.

The chain recombines TRBV19 with TRBJ1-5, with D unresolved. Germline V gene sequence: CDR1 LNHDA, CDR2 SQIVND (reference sequence). CDR3 length equals 13 residues. Between the trimmed V and J ends, which lost 8 bases and 1 base, there was a span of 9 bases. The CDR3 loop is CASAGGSNQPQHF. The DNA of the CDR3 is TGTGCCAGTGCCGGAGGGAGCAATCAGCCCCAGCATTTT.

V and J are TRBV5-4 and TRBJ1-3, with D maybe TRBD1 (5 bases). CDR1 is SGHNT, CDR2 YYREEE, per germline (reference sequence). This CDR3 spans 16 amino acids. V lost 1 base to trimming and J lost 4 bases, with 15 bases between them. DNA for the CDR3: TGTGCCAGCAGCTTGAGTGGAGGGGCAACAGGAAACACCATATATTTT. Its translation: CASSLSGGATGNTIYF.

The rearrangement uses TRBV7-2 and TRBJ2-4; TRBD2 is a possible D gene (5 bases). Germline V gene sequence: CDR1 SGHTA, CDR2 FQGNSA. The V end was cut by 5 bases, the J end by 12 bases, with 35 bases between. The CDR3 covers 19 residues. In DNA, the CDR3 is TGTGCCAGCAGCCCATCCGAGGGCAGCGGAATCTACCGCGGAATACCTCAGTACTTC. It specifies CASSPSEGSGIYRGIPQYF.

This clone is labeled medium-sized (0.01 to 0.1%). The chain combines TRBV11-1 with TRBJ1-1, with D tentatively TRBD1 (5 bases). Deletions cut 4 bases from V and 5 bases from J, with 17 bases between. The CDR3 runs to 15 residues. Germline CDR1 is SGHAT and CDR2 is FQDESV (reference sequence). The CDR3 sequence: CASSWTENGGTEAFF. The CDR3 DNA reads as TGTGCCAGCAGCTGGACTGAAAACGGGGGTACTGAAGCTTTCTTT.

The J gene is TRBJ2-5, the V gene TRBV11-2; D gene uncertain. The germline V gene encodes CDR1 SGHAT and CDR2 FQNNGV. The V end was cut by 5 bases, the J end by 3 bases, with 10 bases between. This CDR3 contains 13 residues. The CDR3 DNA sequence: TGTGCCAGCAGCGGTCGTTCTAAAGAGACCCAGTACTTC. Amino acids: CASSGRSKETQYF.

This chain links TRBV28 with TRBJ1-3; possibly TRBD1 for D (6 bases). CDR1 is MDHEN and CDR2 is SYDVKM in the germline V gene. The CDR3 covers 14 residues. With 4 bases removed from V and 4 bases from J, the gap between germline ends came to 11 bases. The CDR3 spells CASSSEGGGNTIYF. Written as DNA, the CDR3 is TGTGCCAGCAGTTCCGAGGGGGGGGGAAACACCATATATTTT.

In this sample, this clone turned up a few times. The V call is TRBV2, the J call TRBJ2-1; 13 nucleotides align to TRBD2. Germline assignment: CDR1 SNHLY and CDR2 FYNNEI. This CDR3 has 14 amino acids. The junction had 9 bases not matched to a gene; V was cut back by 6 bases and J by 13 bases. The CDR3 DNA is TGTGCCAGCAGGCCGGGACTAGCGGGGTCTCGTCAGTTCTTC. Its protein is CASRPGLAGSRQFF.

V and J are TRBV9 and TRBJ1-4; D is uncertain. The CDR3 has 14 amino acids. V was trimmed by 3 bases and J by 2 bases, leaving 8 bases between them. The V gene's germline CDR1 is SGDLS and CDR2 YYNGEE. The DNA of the CDR3 is TGTGCCAGCAGCGCCGCTGGCACTAATGAAAAACTGTTTTTT. Its translation: CASSAAGTNEKLFF.

The rearrangement joins TRBV7-2 to TRBJ2-3; D gene ambiguous. The germline CDR1 and CDR2 sequences are SGHTA and FQGNSA. This CDR3 comprises 15 residues. V was cut by 6 bases and J by 2 bases, with 15 bases left in between. In nucleotides, the CDR3 is TGTGCCAGCAGTTTCACAGATTTTAACACAGATACGCAGTATTTT. Protein sequence: CASSFTDFNTDTQYF.

The chain recombines TRBV5-6 with TRBJ1-2; D call uncertain. This CDR3 has 12 amino acids. Germline assignment: CDR1 SGHDT and CDR2 YYEEEE. The ends were cut back, 4 bases at V and 4 bases at J, with 8 bases in the middle. The CDR3 loop reads CASSRDIYGYTF. CDR3 coding DNA: TGTGCCAGCAGCCGCGACATCTATGGCTACACCTTC. Combining the CDR3 with reference TRBV5-6 and TRBJ1-2 gives the whole variable domain DAGVTQSPTHLIKTRGQQVTLRCSPKSGHDTVSWYQQALGQGPQFIFQYYEEEERQRGNFPDRFSGHQFPNYSSELNVNALLLGDSALYLCASSRDIYGYTFGSGTRLTVV.

The gene calls are TRBV10-3 and TRBJ1-2, with D possibly being TRBD1 (5 bases). The CDR3 is 14 residues long. V lost 0 bases and J 6 bases, leaving 11 bases between the germline ends. Germline-derived CDR1 and CDR2 are ENHRY and SYGVKD. The CDR3 coding sequence is TGTGCCATCAGTGAGTCATCGGGGGTGGATGGCTACACCTTC. This encodes CAISESSGVDGYTF.

V and J are TRBV4-2 and TRBJ2-3, with D hard to call. Germline V CDR1 and CDR2: LGHNA, YNFKEQ. CDR3 length equals 15 residues. The V end lost 0 bases, the J end lost 3 bases, and 10 bases lay between the germline ends. CDR3 coding DNA: TGTGCCAGCAGCCAAGATCGCCCTCAGACAGATACGCAGTATTTT. Its protein product is CASSQDRPQTDTQYF.

The chain combines TRBV4-3 with TRBJ1-4; TRBD1 might be the D (6 bases). Germline CDR1 is LGHNA and CDR2 is YSLEER. V lost 4 bases and J 7 bases, leaving 13 bases between the germline ends. The CDR3 extends over 14 amino acids. The CDR3: CASSRGRGSEKLFF. As DNA, the CDR3 is TGCGCCAGCAGCCGTGGCAGGGGAAGTGAAAAACTGTTTTTT.

This chain joins TRBV5-1 and TRBJ2-5, with TRBD2 as a possible D gene (5 bases). The CDR3 contains 13 residues. The V gene's germline CDR1 is SGHRS and CDR2 YFSETQ. Trimming took off 0 bases at V and 5 bases at J, with 8 bases between the two ends. DNA for the CDR3: TGCGCCAGCAGCTTGGGGGGAGTTGAGACCCAGTACTTC. It yields the protein CASSLGGVETQYF.

This chain connects TRBV24-1 to TRBJ2-2, with a weak D call TRBD2 (6 bases). V was cut by 1 base and J by 4 bases, with 6 bases left in between. Looked up from germline, CDR1 is KGHDR and CDR2 is SFDVKD. This CDR3 has 14 residues. The CDR3 sequence: CATSDFGGTGELFF. CDR3 DNA: TGTGCCACCAGTGATTTCGGGGGCACCGGGGAGCTGTTTTTT.

This sequence joins TRBV4-1 and TRBJ1-2; 8 bases align to TRBD1. CDR1 and CDR2 (germline): MGHRA, YSYEKL. The CDR3 covers 16 residues. J gave up 1 base and V 1 base, and 5 bases lay outside the gene matches. CDR3 amino acids: CASSQGIDRGNYGYTF. Here the CDR3 DNA reads TGCGCCAGCAGCCAAGGGATAGACAGGGGTAACTATGGCTACACCTTC.

The rearrangement links TRBV25-1 to TRBJ2-5; D ambiguous. V dropped 0 bases and J dropped 3 bases, with 14 bases sitting between them. In germline, CDR1 is MGHDK, CDR2 SYGVNS. The CDR3 totals 16 residues. CDR3 region: CASSEYSRLTKETQYF. DNA for the CDR3: TGTGCCAGCAGTGAATACTCCCGACTCACTAAAGAGACCCAGTACTTC.

This chain joins TRBV7-8 and TRBJ1-2; 7 bases align to TRBD1. The germline CDR1 and CDR2 sequences are SGHVS and FQNEAQ. The CDR3 runs 12 residues. V was clipped by 5 bases and J by 8 bases; unmatched bases: 5. CDR3 nucleotides: TGTGCCAGCAGCCGGGACAGTTTCGGCTACACCTTC. Amino acid sequence: CASSRDSFGYTF.

This chain joins TRBV2 and TRBJ1-2, with D possibly matching TRBD1 (5 bases). V was trimmed by 7 bases and J by 8 bases, leaving 17 bases between them. The CDR3 contains 13 residues. Germline-derived CDR1 and CDR2 are SNHLY and FYNNEI. Here the CDR3 reads CASTLRAGEGYTF. CDR3 DNA: TGTGCCAGCACCTTGAGGGCGGGGGAGGGCTACACCTTC.

This clone was picked up one time. V usage is TRBV19 and J usage is TRBJ2-7; 8 bases map to TRBD1. The V gene end was trimmed by 4 bases and the J gene end by 3 bases; junction bases not matched to a gene: 2. The CDR3 length is 13 residues. Germline V CDR1 and CDR2: LNHDA, SQIVND (reference sequence). The CDR3 region has the DNA TGTGCCAGTAGTAACGGACAGGGCTACGAGCAGTACTTC. This sequence encodes CASSNGQGYEQYF.

J is TRBJ2-1 and V is TRBV29-1, with TRBD2 matching over 8 bases. J was trimmed by 5 bases and V by 8 bases; bases with no gene match: 11. Germline-derived CDR1 and CDR2 are SQVTM and ANQGSEA. The CDR3 consists of 14 residues. The DNA for the CDR3 is TGCAGCCTCAACACCGGGACTAGTAACAATGAGCAGTTCTTC. It encodes CSLNTGTSNNEQFF.